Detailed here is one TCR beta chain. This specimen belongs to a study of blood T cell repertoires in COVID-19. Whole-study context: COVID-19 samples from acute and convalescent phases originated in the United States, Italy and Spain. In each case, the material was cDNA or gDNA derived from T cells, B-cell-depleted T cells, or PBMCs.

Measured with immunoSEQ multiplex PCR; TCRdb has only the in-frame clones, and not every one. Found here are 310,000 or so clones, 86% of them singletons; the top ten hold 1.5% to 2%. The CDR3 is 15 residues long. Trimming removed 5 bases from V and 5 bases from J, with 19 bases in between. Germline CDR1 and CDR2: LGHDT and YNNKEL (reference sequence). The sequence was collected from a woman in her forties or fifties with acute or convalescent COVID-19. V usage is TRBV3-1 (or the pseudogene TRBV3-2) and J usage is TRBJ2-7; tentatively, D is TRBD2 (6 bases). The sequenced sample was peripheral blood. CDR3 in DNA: TGTGCCAGCAGCGAAACCGGGACTCCGAGACACGAGCAGTACTTC. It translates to CASSETGTPRHEQYF.